Listed below are T cell receptor beta chains from one sample, sequenced in a study of blood T cell repertoires in COVID-19. Here immunoSEQ multiplex PCR was the method, and the copy in TCRdb shows in-frame clones only, minus some. The sample holds under 200,000 clones; approximately 90% are singletons and the top ten take about 6.6%. The material sequenced was PBMCs or T cells enriched from blood (not recorded which). The source of these receptors is a woman in her 50s who had recovered from COVID-19. CDR3s include the opening cysteine and the closing phenylalanine or tryptophan. A D gene is named only where the DNA matches it firmly. Expanded clones get a size class; other rows say once, few or many, or leave the size out.

CDR3nt	CDR3aa	abundance	d_gene	v_gene	j_gene
TGTGCCTGGAGTGCCCCCCTGGGCCGGAATCAGCCCCAGCATTTT	CAWSAPLGRNQPQHF	-	-	TRBV30	TRBJ1-5
TGTGCCAGTAGTATAGCGGGACAGGGCTATGGCTACACCTTC	CASSIAGQGYGYTF	-	TRBD1	TRBV19	TRBJ1-2
TGTGCCAGCAGTCCCTTGGACAGGGCTGCACCCCTCCACTTT	CASSPLDRAAPLHF	-	TRBD1	TRBV6-5	TRBJ1-6
TGTGCCAGCAGCCAAACTACAGGAAACTATGGCTACACCTTC	CASSQTTGNYGYTF	-	-	TRBV11-2	TRBJ1-2
TGTGCCAGCTCACCAGGAGGTTCTAGCGGGGGGAATGAGCAGTTCTTC	CASSPGGSSGGNEQFF	-	TRBD2	TRBV18	TRBJ2-1
TGTGCCAGCAGTTTAGGACAGGGCGTTTTCTTT	CASSLGQGVFF	-	TRBD1	TRBV27	TRBJ1-1
TGTGCCAGCAGCTTACAACGGGGGGACGAGCAGTACTTC	CASSLQRGDEQYF	-	TRBD2	TRBV7-2	TRBJ2-7
TGTGCCAGTAGTATACCCTCTGGTGCGGGGCAGCCCCAGCATTTT	CASSIPSGAGQPQHF	-	-	TRBV19	TRBJ1-5
TGTGCCAGTAGAATAACAGGGGTCGGCAATCAGCCCCAGCATTTT	CASRITGVGNQPQHF	-	TRBD1	TRBV19	TRBJ1-5
TGTGCCAGCAGTTACTCGGGCCTGGGTAGATCACCCCTCCACTTT	CASSYSGLGRSPLHF	-	-	TRBV6-5	TRBJ1-6
TGTGCCTGGGCGTTAGTCACCGGGAAAGGCTACACCTTC	CAWALVTGKGYTF	few	-	TRBV30	TRBJ1-2
TGTGCCAGCTCACCCGGGACAGGGTTGTCCGATGAGCAGTTCTTC	CASSPGTGLSDEQFF	-	TRBD1	TRBV18	TRBJ2-1
TGTGCCAGCTCAGACGCTCAGGCTAATGAAAAACTGTTTTTT	CASSDAQANEKLFF	-	-	TRBV18	TRBJ1-4
TGTGCCAGCAGTGACCTACTAGGGTCTAACTATGGCTACACCTTC	CASSDLLGSNYGYTF	-	-	TRBV6-1	TRBJ1-2
TGTGCCAGTAGTATAGAAGGAGGAGAGGGAGCTTTCTTT	CASSIEGGEGAFF	-	-	TRBV19	TRBJ1-1
TGTGCCAGTAGTATAACAGGGGGGAACTATGGCTACACCTTC	CASSITGGNYGYTF	-	TRBD1	TRBV19	TRBJ1-2
TGTGCCAGCAGTCAGACAATTGATACGCAGTATTTT	CASSQTIDTQYF	-	-	TRBV25-1	TRBJ2-3
TGTGCCACAGGGGGTGCCTCTGGGGCCAACGTCCTGACTTTC	CATGGASGANVLTF	-	TRBD1	TRBV6-5	TRBJ2-6
TGTGCCAGCAGCGTGACGGACAGGGCCCCCTCTGGAAACACCATATATTTT	CASSVTDRAPSGNTIYF	-	TRBD1	TRBV9	TRBJ1-3
TGTGCCAGTAGGCCCTCAGGGGGAGAGACCCAGTACTTC	CASRPSGGETQYF	-	TRBD1	TRBV19	TRBJ2-5
TGCGCCAGCAGCTTCGGGACAGGGGGGATGAACACTGAAGCTTTCTTT	CASSFGTGGMNTEAFF	-	TRBD1	TRBV5-1	TRBJ1-1
TGTGCCAGTAGTATAACCTCACTGGGAGGGAGTGGGAGCTCCTACGAGCAGTACTTC	CASSITSLGGSGSSYEQYF	-	TRBD2	TRBV19	TRBJ2-7
TGTGCCAGCAGCTTCGGGGGGATAGCGGGGTCCCAAGAGACCCAGTACTTC	CASSFGGIAGSQETQYF	once	TRBD2	TRBV7-2	TRBJ2-5
TGTGCCAGCAGCTCACCGGGACTAGCGGGGGGGGGCGGTGAGCAGTTCTTC	CASSSPGLAGGGGEQFF	-	TRBD2	TRBV11-3	TRBJ2-1
TGCGCCAGCAACCAAGGACAGGGGCGCCCCGGCGAGCAGTACTTC	CASNQGQGRPGEQYF	-	TRBD1	TRBV4-3	TRBJ2-7
TGTGCCAGCAGCTTTTCCTTTCCCAGTGTAGCGTTAATAGAAAATGAGCAGTTCTTC	CASSFSFPSVALIENEQFF	-	-	TRBV5-6	TRBJ2-1
TGTGCCAGCTCACCGGGGGGGCGAGAGACCCAGTACTTC	CASSPGGRETQYF	-	-	TRBV18	TRBJ2-5
TGCGCCAGCAGCCCCGGCGGCAGCCGTAATTCACCCCTCCACTTT	CASSPGGSRNSPLHF	-	-	TRBV5-1	TRBJ1-6
TGTGCCAGCAGACAGGGCGATAATTCACCCCTCCACTTT	CASRQGDNSPLHF	-	-	TRBV12-3/TRBV12-4	TRBJ1-6
TGTGCCAGTAGTATTTTTGGACAGAGCAATCAGCCCCAGCATTTT	CASSIFGQSNQPQHF	-	-	TRBV19	TRBJ1-5
TGTGCCAGCAGCCAGGGGGGGAGAAAGGCCTACGAGCAGTACTTC	CASSQGGRKAYEQYF	-	TRBD2	TRBV3-1/TRBV3-2	TRBJ2-7
TGTGCCTATGGACAGGGCTATAGCAATCAGCCCCAGCATTTT	CAYGQGYSNQPQHF	-	TRBD1	TRBV30	TRBJ1-5
TGTGCTAGTGGTTTTAGCGGGTACAATGAGCAGTTCTTC	CASGFSGYNEQFF	once	TRBD2	TRBV12-5	TRBJ2-1